These 21 T cell receptor beta chains were all obtained from the same sample, sequenced in a study of OX40 agonist ivuxolimab in advanced cancers. The repertoire was sequenced with immunoSEQ multiplex PCR; TCRdb's copy has only in-frame clones and lacks some. The sample includes tens of thousands of clones, 84% of them seen just once. This sample comprised CD4+ or CD8+ T cells sorted from blood, obtained in a trial of the OX40 agonist ivuxolimab. All receptors come from an adult with an advanced solid tumor such as melanoma, head and neck, liver or kidney cancer.

This chain uses TRBV13 with TRBJ1-2; TRBD1 might be the D (5 bases). Germline CDR1 PRHDT, CDR2 FYEKMQ (reference sequence). The CDR3 loop spans 14 amino acids. The ends were cut back, 3 bases at V and 2 bases at J, with 10 bases in the middle. CDR3 nucleotide sequence: TGTGCCAGCAGCTTCGGGACCGGGAACTATGGCTACACCTTC. This codes for CASSFGTGNYGYTF.

V usage is TRBV5-1 and J usage is TRBJ2-1; 11 positions match TRBD2. Trimming took 1 base from V and 9 from J; bases not matched to a gene: 12. Germline V gene lookup returns CDR1 SGHRS and CDR2 YFSETQ. The CDR3 runs 17 residues. The DNA for the CDR3 is TGCGCCAGCAGCTTGAGATCCGGGACTAGCGGTGGGGGTGAGCAGTTCTTC. Translated: CASSLRSGTSGGGEQFF.

The chain employs TRBV7-9 and TRBJ1-4; D uncertain. Germline lookup yields CDR1 SEHNR and CDR2 FQNEAQ (reference sequence). V shed 1 base and J shed 6 bases, with 15 bases lying between them. The CDR3 contains 16 residues. The CDR3 protein is CASSLVLVQSDEKLFF. CDR3 bases: TGTGCCAGCAGCTTAGTCCTCGTACAGAGTGATGAAAAACTGTTTTTT.

V usage is TRBV6-6 and J usage is TRBJ2-7, with D perhaps TRBD1 or TRBD2 (5 bases each). Germline CDR1 MNHNY, CDR2 SVGAGI (reference sequence). V shed 0 bases and J shed 2 bases, with 14 bases lying between them. This CDR3 is built from 16 residues. The CDR3 nucleotides are TGTGCCAGCAGTTACTCGAAAACCGGGGCTACCTACGAGCAGTACTTC. Residues: CASSYSKTGATYEQYF.

The chain has TRBV4-2 and TRBJ2-2; 8 nucleotides match TRBD2. This CDR3 region has 15 residues. Germline-derived CDR1 and CDR2 are LGHNA and YNFKEQ. Trimming removed 1 base from V and 4 bases from J; junction bases left unmatched: 2. The CDR3 DNA reads TGTGCCAGCAGCCAAGGGGCGGGGGGCACCGGGGAGCTGTTTTTT. Protein sequence: CASSQGAGGTGELFF.

The chain employs TRBV7-2 and TRBJ2-1, with TRBD2 matching 9 bases. CDR3 length: 17 residues. Germline lookup yields CDR1 SGHTA and CDR2 FQGNSA. V dropped 5 bases and J dropped 9; count of bases not matched to a gene: 17. CDR3 bases: TGTGCCAGCAGCCCGACTAACCTGGGACTAGCCAACGGTGAGCAGTTCTTC. Its protein is CASSPTNLGLANGEQFF.

The chain recombines TRBV6-6 with TRBJ1-5; D uncertain. The V end was cut by 7 bases, the J end by 0 bases, with 13 bases between. The CDR3 covers 15 residues. Germline V CDR1 and CDR2: MNHNY, SVGAGI (reference sequence). DNA for the CDR3: TGTGCCAGCAAAGACATAATGAATAGCAATCAGCCCCAGCATTTT. It specifies CASKDIMNSNQPQHF.

The chain recombines TRBV28 with TRBJ2-7, with D unclear. Trimming pared 2 bases from V and 7 bases from J, leaving 9 bases between. The CDR3 covers 12 residues. Per the germline V gene, CDR1 is MDHEN and CDR2 is SYDVKM. The chain's CDR3 is CASSLNPAEQYF. CDR3 coding DNA: TGTGCCAGCAGTTTAAACCCGGCGGAGCAGTACTTC.

The sample holds one count of this clone. The rearrangement uses TRBV9 and TRBJ2-1; 13 nucleotides align to TRBD2. Trimming removed 3 bases from V and 13 bases from J; junction bases left unmatched: 13. Germline CDR1 and CDR2: SGDLS and YYNGEE. CDR3 length: 16 amino acids. CDR3 nucleotide sequence: TGTGCCAGCAGCGAGGGACAGGGGGGACTAGCGGGGAAACAGTTCTTC. This gives the protein CASSEGQGGLAGKQFF. Full variable domain (rest looked up from reference TRBV9 and TRBJ2-1): DSGVTQTPKHLITATGQRVTLRCSPRSGDLSVYWYQQSLDQGLQFLIQYYNGEERAKGNILERFSAQQFPDLHSELNLSSLELGDSALYFCASSEGQGGLAGKQFFGPGTRLTVL.

The chain links TRBV9 to TRBJ2-2; D may be TRBD1 (6 bases). V was cut by 2 bases and J by 1 base, with 15 bases left in between. Germline V gene sequence: CDR1 SGDLS, CDR2 YYNGEE. This CDR3 is 17 amino acids long. The CDR3: CASSVQRGTRNTGELFF. The CDR3 DNA reads as TGTGCCAGCAGCGTTCAAAGGGGGACAAGGAACACCGGGGAGCTGTTTTTT.

The rearrangement links TRBV5-1 to TRBJ2-7; TRBD1 matches at 9 bases. After removal of 4 bases from V and 6 bases from J, the junction contained 11 bases not matched to a gene. The CDR3 is 15 residues long. Germline CDR1 and CDR2: SGHRS and YFSETQ. CDR3 sequence: CASSDPRQGEGEQYF. For the CDR3, the DNA is TGCGCCAGCAGCGATCCACGACAGGGGGAGGGCGAGCAGTACTTC.

The chain links TRBV4-2 to TRBJ1-2; TRBD1 aligns across 8 bases. Trimming at V came to 4 bases and at J to 1 base, leaving 5 bases not matched to a gene. Germline values: CDR1 LGHNA, CDR2 YNFKEQ. The CDR3 extends over 15 amino acids. The CDR3 protein is CASSRSDRVNYGYTF. Here the CDR3 DNA reads TGTGCCAGCAGCCGGTCGGACAGGGTTAACTATGGCTACACCTTC.

This clone has a handful of counts. V usage is TRBV19 and J usage is TRBJ1-5; TRBD1 might be the D (6 bases). CDR1 and CDR2 from the germline V gene are LNHDA and SQIVND (reference sequence). V lost 7 bases and J lost 2, with 21 bases in between. The CDR3 length is 17 residues. The CDR3 bases are TGTGCCAGTAACCAACAGACAGGCCCGGACCGCAATCAGCCCCAGCATTTT. Its protein product is CASNQQTGPDRNQPQHF.

The rearrangement uses TRBV9 and TRBJ2-5; no firm D call. CDR3 length: 13 amino acids. V lost 0 bases to trimming and J lost 5 bases, with 8 bases between them. Germline lookup yields CDR1 SGDLS and CDR2 YYNGEE. In nucleotides, the CDR3 is TGTGCCAGCAGCGTAGATAGGGCGGAGACCCAGTACTTC. Protein: CASSVDRAETQYF.

V gene TRBV7-2 combines with J gene TRBJ1-2, with unresolved D. The CDR3 sequence is 14 residues long. Germline V gene sequence: CDR1 SGHTA, CDR2 FQGNSA. Trimming removed 5 bases at V and 8 bases at J, with 18 bases between. The CDR3 spells CASSTLTALWGYTF. In DNA form, the CDR3 reads TGTGCCAGCAGCACACTAACGGCGTTGTGGGGCTACACCTTC.

The chain couples TRBV10-1 to TRBJ2-4; TRBD1 matches at 8 bases. The CDR3 runs to 13 residues. In germline, CDR1 is WNHNN, CDR2 SYGVQD (reference sequence). With 2 bases clipped from V and 8 bases from J, the junction kept 2 bases outside the gene matches. This chain's CDR3 is CASSEGQGDIQYF. The CDR3 coding sequence is TGCGCCAGCAGTGAGGGACAGGGAGACATTCAGTACTTC.

The rearrangement joins TRBV5-4 to TRBJ2-7; D remains ambiguous. V lost 2 bases and J lost 2, with 8 bases in between. The CDR3 totals 13 residues. The germline V gene has CDR1 SGHNT and CDR2 YYREEE (reference sequence). The CDR3: CASSFWAAYEQYF. The CDR3 DNA follows: TGTGCCAGCAGCTTCTGGGCAGCCTACGAGCAGTACTTC. Full variable domain (remainder filled in from reference TRBV5-4 and TRBJ2-7): ETGVTQSPTHLIKTRGQQVTLRCSSQSGHNTVSWYQQALGQGPQFIFQYYREEENGRGNFPPRFSGLQFPNYSSELNVNALELDDSALYLCASSFWAAYEQYFGPGTRLTVT.

The rearrangement links TRBV19 to TRBJ1-5, with D possibly matching TRBD1 (5 bases). In germline, CDR1 is LNHDA, CDR2 SQIVND (reference sequence). The CDR3 contains 14 residues. The V gene lost 3 bases and the J gene lost 5 bases, with 11 bases spanning the gap. CDR3 loop: CASSMRGAHQPQHF. The CDR3 nucleotides read TGTGCCAGTAGTATGCGCGGGGCGCATCAGCCCCAGCATTTT.

The chain employs TRBV19 and TRBJ2-1, with 7 bases fitting TRBD2. V shed 11 bases and J 5 bases; nucleotides not matched to a gene: 15. The CDR3 runs to 15 residues. CDR1 is LNHDA, CDR2 SQIVND, per germline (reference sequence). This CDR3 reads CASKRGGPSDNEQFF. The DNA for the CDR3 is TGTGCCTCGAAGCGGGGAGGGCCATCCGACAATGAGCAGTTCTTC.

This clone was observed once. V gene TRBV19 combines with J gene TRBJ2-6; no firm D call. CDR3 length equals 15 residues. Trimming removed 8 bases from V and 0 bases from J, with 11 bases in between. Germline lookup yields CDR1 LNHDA and CDR2 SQIVND (reference sequence). The chain's CDR3 is CASLSLGSGANVLTF. Here the CDR3 DNA reads TGTGCCAGTTTAAGCTTGGGCTCTGGGGCCAACGTCCTGACTTTC.

The CDR3 DNA is TGCGCCAGCAGGGACAGGGTGGATGAAAAACTGTTTTTT. Translation: CASRDRVDEKLFF. This sequence joins TRBV23-1 and TRBJ1-4; 8 bases align to TRBD1. TRBV23-1 is designated an ORF whose function remains uncertain. Losses at the gene ends were 6 bases for V and 6 bases for J; bases not matched to a gene: 3. The CDR3 totals 13 residues.